These T cell receptor beta chains were read from a single sample in a study of blood T cells in healthy people across ages. TCRdb re-analysed the 5' RACE reads in MiXCR, keeping a single row per CDR3 protein. The sample carries 850,000 to 1,000,000 distinct CDR3 sequences, roughly 52% recorded once. The sample was blood. The receptors stem from a man between 25 and 39 years old in good health. CDR3s include the opening cysteine and the closing phenylalanine or tryptophan. D genes are given only for firm matches. Size is stated for part of the rows, as once, few or many counts, or as a class when the clone is expanded.

V	D	J	size	DNA	CDR3
TRBV7-2	-	TRBJ2-7	-	TGTGCCAGCAGCTTAGCGCGGGGTACAGTCGAATACGAGCAGTACTTC	CASSLARGTVEYEQYF
TRBV12-3/TRBV12-4	-	TRBJ1-2	few	TGTGCCAGCAGCCCACACCCCAGGGGAGGGGGTGGCTACACCTTC	CASSPHPRGGGGYTF
TRBV21-1	-	TRBJ2-1	-	TGTGCCAGCACTCCTCATCCGCAGTTTCCCCACTACTTAATCAATTACAATGAGCAGTTCTTC	CASTPHPQFPHYLINYNEQFF
TRBV6-5	TRBD1	TRBJ1-1	-	TGTGCCAGCAATCAGGGGGCGCCTCCTGAAGCTTTCTTT	CASNQGAPPEAFF
TRBV5-1	TRBD1	TRBJ1-4	-	TGCGCCAGCAGCTTGGGGACAGGGGTCGAAGAAAAACTGTTTTTT	CASSLGTGVEEKLFF
TRBV6-1	-	TRBJ1-2	-	TGTGCCAGCCCTCCCGTGGAGGGAGGTTACTATGGCTACACCTTC	CASPPVEGGYYGYTF
TRBV27	-	TRBJ1-2	-	TGTGCCAGCAGTTTAAGCGGCAGGGTGCGGGGCTACACCTTC	CASSLSGRVRGYTF
TRBV27	-	TRBJ2-7	-	TGTGCCAGCAAGGATGTTACCCGGAGCTCCTACGAGCAGTACTTC	CASKDVTRSSYEQYF
TRBV28	-	TRBJ1-4	-	TGTGCCAGCAGGGCCGGCAGCCAAACTGGTGAAAAACTGTTTTTT	CASRAGSQTGEKLFF
TRBV13	TRBD1	TRBJ2-2	-	TGTGCCAGCAGCTTAGCTGGGACAGGGAGGCGGGAGCTGTTTTTT	CASSLAGTGRRELFF
TRBV2	-	TRBJ2-3	-	TGTGCCAGCAGACAACAGGGAACAATCACAGATACGCAGTATTTT	CASRQQGTITDTQYF
TRBV4-2	-	TRBJ2-3	-	TGTGCCAGCAGCCAAGGGGGGGGCCCGATTTCGGATACGCAGTATTTT	CASSQGGGPISDTQYF
TRBV5-1	TRBD1	TRBJ2-7	few	TGCGCCAGCAGCTCGGAGAAGAAAGGGACAGGCTCTTACGAGCAGTACTTC	CASSSEKKGTGSYEQYF
TRBV25-1	TRBD1	TRBJ2-6	-	TGTGCCAGCAGTGTCGACAGGGTCTCTGGGGCCAACGTCCTGACTTTC	CASSVDRVSGANVLTF
TRBV6-2/TRBV6-3	-	TRBJ2-5	-	TGTGCCAGCAGTTACGGGACGAGGGGCAGGTACTTC	CASSYGTRGRYF
TRBV3-1	-	TRBJ2-7	-	TGTGCCAGCAGCCAAGAGTTCGGTTCTGAAAGGTTCGAGCAGTACTTC	CASSQEFGSERFEQYF
TRBV9	TRBD2	TRBJ2-5	-	TGTGCCAGCAGCGAGCAGGCGGGGGGGCCAGAGACCCAGTACTTC	CASSEQAGGPETQYF
TRBV6-1	TRBD2	TRBJ2-1	-	TGTGCCAGCAGTGAGGGCCTAATTGCGCGGGGGGTCTACAATGAGCAGTTCTTC	CASSEGLIARGVYNEQFF
TRBV9	-	TRBJ2-5	once	TGTGCCAGCAGCGGAGAGGGGTCGGAGACCCAGTACTTC	CASSGEGSETQYF
TRBV7-7	-	TRBJ2-5	-	TGTGCTAGCAGCTTAGACCAGGGAAGCCAAGAGACCCAGTACTTC	CASSLDQGSQETQYF
TRBV5-1	TRBD1	TRBJ1-1	-	TGCGCCAGCAGCTTGGATTCTTTGTTTAGGGGGCACGCAGATAACACTGAAGCTTTCTTT	CASSLDSLFRGHADNTEAFF
TRBV29-1	-	TRBJ2-7	-	TGCAGCGTTGTGGGGGATACGAAGTCCTACGAGCAGTACTTC	CSVVGDTKSYEQYF
TRBV4-2	-	TRBJ2-5	-	TGTGCCAGCAGCCAAGATTACGGGGCTGGTCAAGAGACCCAGTACTTC	CASSQDYGAGQETQYF
TRBV2	-	TRBJ2-5	-	TGTGCCACCACAAGGGACTTAAAAGAGACCCAGTACTTC	CATTRDLKETQYF
TRBV4-3	TRBD2	TRBJ2-7	few	TGCGCCAGCAGCCAAGATCGGCTAGCGGGGGCCGCGAGCTCCTACGAGCAGTACTTC	CASSQDRLAGAASSYEQYF
TRBV5-6	-	TRBJ1-3	-	TGTGCCAGCAGCTTGGAGGGCAGGCAACTGTCTGGAAACACCATATATTTT	CASSLEGRQLSGNTIYF
TRBV7-2	TRBD2	TRBJ2-6	few	TGTGCCAGCAGCCGGGACTACTCTGGGGCCAACGTCCTGACTTTC	CASSRDYSGANVLTF
TRBV6-5	-	TRBJ1-3	-	TGTGCCAGCAGTTACGGGCCGCCAGGAAACACCATATATTTT	CASSYGPPGNTIYF
TRBV3-1	-	TRBJ2-1	-	TGTGTCAGCAGCCGCGGGGCCCAACGCAATGAGCAGTTCTTC	CVSSRGAQRNEQFF
TRBV30	TRBD1	TRBJ1-2	-	TGTGCCTGGAGCAGAGGGACAGGTCGGTTCACCTTC	CAWSRGTGRFTF
TRBV19	-	TRBJ2-7	-	TGTGCCAGTAATGGCCGGGACGGCTCCTACGAGCAGTACTTC	CASNGRDGSYEQYF
TRBV12-3/TRBV12-4	-	TRBJ1-6	-	TGTGCCAGCAGTTTAATCCCGAGCTCCTATAATTCACCCCTCCACTTT	CASSLIPSSYNSPLHF
TRBV27	-	TRBJ2-7	-	TGTGCCAGCAGTTTGGGTCCCCACGAGCAGTACTTC	CASSLGPHEQYF
TRBV25-1	-	TRBJ2-7	many	TGTGCCAGCCAATACTACTACGAGCAGTACTTC	CASQYYYEQYF
TRBV7-2	-	TRBJ2-5	-	TGTGCCAGCAGCTTTAGGGTTGGGGCGGAGACCCAGTACTTC	CASSFRVGAETQYF
TRBV6-2/TRBV6-3	-	TRBJ2-1	-	TGTGCCAGCAGCCCTTGGGGGCCTGGCTATGAGCAGTTCTTC	CASSPWGPGYEQFF
TRBV7-2	-	TRBJ2-3	-	TGTGCCTGCAGCTTATCCCCTCCCGGGGGAGGCACAGATACGCAGTATTTT	CACSLSPPGGGTDTQYF
TRBV5-5	-	TRBJ1-5	-	TGTGCCAGCAGCTTCTGGTCGTTGGATCAGCCCCAGCATTTT	CASSFWSLDQPQHF
TRBV6-2/TRBV6-3	-	TRBJ2-1	-	TGTGCCAGCAGTTACTCGACGGTGGGGTTGAGCTCCTACAATGAGCAGTTCTTC	CASSYSTVGLSSYNEQFF
TRBV11-1	-	TRBJ1-2	few	TGTGCCAGCAGCTTAGCCAGCAGAGGAGGCTACACCTTC	CASSLASRGGYTF
TRBV4-2	-	TRBJ2-1	many	TGTGCCAGCAGCCTGGCGACAGCCTACAATGAGCAGTTCTTC	CASSLATAYNEQFF
TRBV5-1	-	TRBJ2-7	-	TGCGCCAGCAGCATATTAGACGGCTACGGGCAGTACTTC	CASSILDGYGQYF
TRBV25-1	TRBD1	TRBJ2-1	-	TGTGCCAGCAGTGAATCGGCAGGGGGCGCGTTCAATGAGCAGTTCTTC	CASSESAGGAFNEQFF
TRBV7-3	-	TRBJ1-1	-	TGTGCCAGCAGCTTATCCGGGACTGGAGGAATGACTGAAGCTTTCTTT	CASSLSGTGGMTEAFF
TRBV7-8	TRBD1	TRBJ2-3	-	TGTGCCAGCAGCATAGATTACGACAGGGGCACAGATACGCAGTATTTT	CASSIDYDRGTDTQYF